This is a list of T cell receptor beta chains from one sample in a study of T cells in Graves' hyperthyroidism and ophthalmopathy. MiXCR was run by TCRdb on the multiplex PCR reads, yielding one entry per CDR3 protein. The table lists approximately 570,000 distinct CDR3 sequences, just under 20% of them singletons. The sequenced material came from blood. The source of these receptors is a man in his forties with Graves' ophthalmopathy. Each CDR3 is given without its conserved first and last residue.

v_gene	len	j_gene	CDR3aa
TRBV7-9	12	TRBJ1-1	ASSLMGTGTEAF
TRBV12-3/TRBV12-4	13	TRBJ1-1	ASSLGNDREKRAF
TRBV14	10	TRBJ1-1	ASSQNGGEAF
TRBV29-1	13	TRBJ1-1	SVVAGLGLFTEAF
TRBV30	10	TRBJ1-1	AWTRGPPEAF
TRBV10-3	10	TRBJ1-1	AISGAFGEAF
TRBV2	13	TRBJ1-6	ASIGVEGSNSPLH
TRBV29-1	12	TRBJ1-1	SVEDLRRTTEAF
TRBV7-2	12	TRBJ2-1	ASSRARQANEQF
TRBV19	12	TRBJ2-7	ASSLRVDSYEQY
TRBV14	14	TRBJ2-7	ASSQYLELAPYEQY
TRBV5-1	13	TRBJ1-4	ASSLGALEGEKLF
TRBV28	13	TRBJ2-3	ASSHEREGGVTQY
TRBV6-1	14	TRBJ2-6	ASSASQGAGANVLT
TRBV2	9	TRBJ1-2	ASMGGFGYT
TRBV7-3	13	TRBJ2-2	ASSLIGPRGGELF
TRBV24-1	12	TRBJ2-3	ATSDSGERDTQY
TRBV7-2	11	TRBJ1-5	ASSRQHNQPQH
TRBV3-1	11	TRBJ2-7	ASSRTRSYEQY
TRBV14	9	TRBJ1-1	ASTSGTEAF
TRBV6-1	13	TRBJ2-1	ASSFSWDPNNEQF
TRBV14	15	TRBJ2-1	ASSPNQRDRLYNEQF
TRBV14	11	TRBJ1-1	ASSQVTYTEAF
TRBV15	15	TRBJ1-1	ATSREWTGGSRTEAF
TRBV18	14	TRBJ2-3	ASSPWIAGATDAQY
TRBV7-9	11	TRBJ2-7	ASRPGETYEQY
TRBV20-1	8	TRBJ2-7	SAARKEQY
TRBV7-2	13	TRBJ1-5	ASSLVTQSNQPQH
TRBV15	13	TRBJ2-7	ATSSLAGRVGEQY
TRBV29-1	11	TRBJ2-3	SVARDWGDTQY
TRBV5-1	11	TRBJ2-4	ASSPGSIDIQY
TRBV20-1	12	TRBJ2-5	SAREQLAGPTQY
TRBV12-3/TRBV12-4	13	TRBJ2-7	ASSKGQSSRYEQY
TRBV28	16	TRBJ2-5	AVQAITGRASIQETQY
TRBV15	15	TRBJ1-3	ATSRAADGISGNTIY